A single sample gave rise to the 8 T cell receptor beta chains below, sequenced in a study of shared clonotypes between healthy human individuals. Generated by immunoSEQ multiplex PCR, the TCRdb table keeps only in-frame clones and is missing some. The repertoire holds about 2.3 million clones, with roughly 90% as singletons. The sequenced material came from naive CD4+ T cells from PBMCs. Subset defined: CD45RA+ positively selected. Receptors originate from a man younger than 30 in good health. Some clones in this sample may be carry-over from other donors' samples.

The genes are TRBV15 and TRBJ1-5, with TRBD1 as a possible D gene (6 bases). The CDR3 loop spans 14 amino acids. V lost 5 bases and J 4 bases, leaving 12 bases between the germline ends. CDR1 LNHNV and CDR2 YYDKDF come from the germline V gene (reference sequence). This CDR3 is CATSYGGANQPQHF. CDR3 nucleotides: TGTGCCACCAGCTATGGGGGGGCGAATCAGCCCCAGCATTTT.

The V gene is TRBV19, the J gene TRBJ1-1; the match to TRBD1 covers 8 bases. Germline values: CDR1 LNHDA, CDR2 SQIVND (reference sequence). J lost 4 bases, V lost 2 bases, and 3 bases had no gene match. The CDR3 totals 14 residues. Written as DNA, the CDR3 is TGTGCCAGTAGTATAATAGGACAGGGCACTGAAGCTTTCTTT. As protein: CASSIIGQGTEAFF. Looking up the rest from reference TRBV19 and TRBJ1-1 gives the full variable domain: DGGITQSPKYLFRKEGQNVTLSCEQNLNHDAMYWYRQDPGQGLRLIYYSQIVNDFQKGDIAEGYSVSREKKESFPLTVTSAQKNPTAFYLCASSIIGQGTEAFFGQGTRLTVV.

This clone was seen a single time. This sample also contains other DNA sequences that code for the same CDR3. The J gene is TRBJ2-1, the V gene TRBV7-3; TRBD2 is a possible D gene (5 bases). The CDR3 extends over 12 amino acids. Trimming took off 0 bases at V and 9 bases at J, with 6 bases between the two ends. Germline CDR1 and CDR2: SGHTA and FQGTGA. The CDR3 DNA sequence: TGTGCCAGCAGCTTAACAGGAGGTGAGCAGTTCTTC. It translates to CASSLTGGEQFF.

The rearrangement joins TRBV28 to TRBJ2-4; D gene ambiguous. The V gene lost 2 bases and the J gene lost 6 bases, with 8 bases spanning the gap. The CDR3 runs to 13 residues. Germline values: CDR1 MDHEN, CDR2 SYDVKM. The CDR3 is CASSLVARNIQYF. The CDR3 DNA sequence: TGTGCCAGCAGTTTAGTCGCGCGAAACATTCAGTACTTC.

The chain links TRBV7-7 to TRBJ2-1; 10 nucleotides match TRBD1. The CDR3 has 15 amino acids. CDR1 is SSHAT, CDR2 FNYEAQ, per germline (reference sequence). J gave up 4 bases and V 3 bases, and 3 bases lay outside the gene matches. The CDR3 nucleotides read TGTGCCAGCAGCTTGGGACAGGGGACTTACAATGAGCAGTTCTTC. Translating gives CASSLGQGTYNEQFF.

To note about this clone: Other DNA sequences in this specimen translate into the identical CDR3. The genes are TRBV28 and TRBJ1-5; 7 nucleotides align to TRBD1. The ends lost 0 bases at V and 1 base at J; junction bases unmatched: 3. Germline values: CDR1 MDHEN, CDR2 SYDVKM. This CDR3 is 16 amino acids long. The DNA for the CDR3 is TGTGCCAGCAGTTTATGGCAGGGGGGCAGCAATCAGCCCCAGCATTTT. This gives the protein CASSLWQGGSNQPQHF.

The chain carries TRBV12-5 and TRBJ2-5; D is unclear. The CDR3 is made up of 14 amino acids. V was pared by 4 bases and J by 2 bases, with 11 bases between. The germline V gene has CDR1 LGHNT and CDR2 FRNRAP. The CDR3 here is CASGWSAEQETQYF. CDR3 in DNA: TGTGCTAGTGGTTGGTCGGCAGAGCAAGAGACCCAGTACTTC.

This clone was detected only once. The rearrangement uses TRBV6-6 and TRBJ2-1; D uncertain. The CDR3 consists of 16 residues. Germline CDR1 MNHNY, CDR2 SVGAGI (reference sequence). Trimming stripped 0 bases from V and 2 bases from J, with 11 bases between. Here the CDR3 DNA reads TGTGCCAGCAGTTACTCTAGGGAAGACCCCTACAATGAGCAGTTCTTC. Translated, it gives CASSYSREDPYNEQFF.